Included here is one T cell receptor beta chain sequence, with context. This CDR3 is built from 13 residues. Germline CDR1 is SGHRS and CDR2 is YFSETQ. Deletions cut 7 bases from V and 4 bases from J, with 15 bases between. Libraries were prepared by immunoSEQ multiplex PCR; TCRdb keeps only in-frame clonotypes and omits some of them. The table includes about 1.5 million clones, 98% detected once. This entry is derived from a study of shared clonotypes between healthy human individuals. Turning to the study itself: CD8 memory received one plate per donor, CD8 naive two, CD4 memory three and CD4 naive three.

This rearrangement joins TRBV5-1 to TRBJ2-7, with D unclear. This clonotype was obtained from a man aged 30-40 years in good health. What was sequenced was naive CD4+ T cells sorted from blood. Regarding subset: CD45RA+ positively selected. The CDR3 coding sequence is TGCGCCAGCTCCAACACAATTCTGTACGAGCAGTACTTC. Translated, it gives CASSNTILYEQYF.